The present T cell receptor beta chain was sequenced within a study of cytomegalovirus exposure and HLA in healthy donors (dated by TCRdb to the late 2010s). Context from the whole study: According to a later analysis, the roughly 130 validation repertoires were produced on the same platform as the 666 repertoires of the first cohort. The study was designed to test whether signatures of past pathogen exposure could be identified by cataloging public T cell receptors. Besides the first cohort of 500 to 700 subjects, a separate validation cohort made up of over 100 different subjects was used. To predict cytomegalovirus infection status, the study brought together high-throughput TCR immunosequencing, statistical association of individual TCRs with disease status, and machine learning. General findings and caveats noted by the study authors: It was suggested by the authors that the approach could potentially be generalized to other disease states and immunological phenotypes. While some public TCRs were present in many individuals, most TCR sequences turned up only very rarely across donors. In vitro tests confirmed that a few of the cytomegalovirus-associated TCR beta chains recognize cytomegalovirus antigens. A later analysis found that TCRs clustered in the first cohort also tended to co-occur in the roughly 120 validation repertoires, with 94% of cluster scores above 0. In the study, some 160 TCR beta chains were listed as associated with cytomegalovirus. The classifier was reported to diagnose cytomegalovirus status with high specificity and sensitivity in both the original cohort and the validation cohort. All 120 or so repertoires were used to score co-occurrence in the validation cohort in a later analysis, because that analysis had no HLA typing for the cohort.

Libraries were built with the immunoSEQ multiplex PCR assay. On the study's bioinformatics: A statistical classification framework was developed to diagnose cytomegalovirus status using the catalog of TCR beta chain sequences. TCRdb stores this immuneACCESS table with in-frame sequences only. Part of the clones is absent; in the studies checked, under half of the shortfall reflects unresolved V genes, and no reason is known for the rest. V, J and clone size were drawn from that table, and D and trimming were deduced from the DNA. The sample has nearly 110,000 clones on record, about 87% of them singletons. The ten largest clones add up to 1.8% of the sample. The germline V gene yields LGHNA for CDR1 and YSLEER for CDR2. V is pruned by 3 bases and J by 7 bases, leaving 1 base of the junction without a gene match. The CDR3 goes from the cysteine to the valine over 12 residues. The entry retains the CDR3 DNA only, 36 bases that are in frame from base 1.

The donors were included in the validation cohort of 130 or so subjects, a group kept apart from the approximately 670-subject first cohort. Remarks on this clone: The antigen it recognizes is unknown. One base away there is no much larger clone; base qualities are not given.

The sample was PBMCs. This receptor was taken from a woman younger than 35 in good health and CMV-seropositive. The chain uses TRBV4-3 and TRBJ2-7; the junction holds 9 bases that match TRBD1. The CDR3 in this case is CASSQTGGEQYV. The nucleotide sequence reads TGCGCCAGCAGCCAGACAGGGGGAGAGCAGTACGTC.